Listed below are T cell receptor beta chains from one sample, sequenced in a study of shared clonotypes between healthy human individuals. Libraries were prepared by immunoSEQ multiplex PCR; TCRdb keeps only in-frame clonotypes and omits some of them. Among fewer than 1.4 million clones, 75% to 80% were seen once, and the ten largest hold roughly 0.61%. The sample consisted of memory CD4+ T cells from PBMCs. The receptors stem from a man aged 18 to 30 in good health. Some clones in this sample may be carry-over from other donors' samples. The CDR3 runs from the conserved cysteine through the conserved F or W. Each record gives: D gene, V gene, J gene, clone size, CDR3 protein, CDR3 DNA. The D gene is left open where the match is weak. A clone size is listed for some rows: how often the clone was seen (once, few, many), or a class if it is expanded.

d_call: .; v_call: TRBV28; j_call: TRBJ1-5; clone_size: .; cdr3_aa: CASSPQGHLGQPQHF; cdr3_nt: TGTGCCAGCAGTCCCCAGGGGCATCTGGGACAGCCCCAGCATTTT
d_call: TRBD1; v_call: TRBV7-3; j_call: TRBJ1-1; clone_size: .; cdr3_aa: CASSERQGMIEAFF; cdr3_nt: TGTGCCAGCAGCGAGAGACAGGGGATGATTGAAGCTTTCTTT
d_call: TRBD1; v_call: TRBV7-9; j_call: TRBJ2-5; clone_size: .; cdr3_aa: CASSLPLTGRETQYF; cdr3_nt: TGTGCCAGCAGCCTACCCCTGACAGGGCGGGAGACCCAGTACTTC
d_call: .; v_call: TRBV6-1; j_call: TRBJ1-5; clone_size: .; cdr3_aa: CASSEANVRAQNNQPQHF; cdr3_nt: TGTGCCAGCAGTGAAGCGAACGTCAGGGCCCAGAATAATCAGCCCCAGCATTTT
d_call: .; v_call: TRBV5-1; j_call: TRBJ2-7; clone_size: .; cdr3_aa: CASSPRQALSYEQYF; cdr3_nt: TGCGCCAGCAGCCCCCGTCAGGCCCTCTCCTACGAGCAGTACTTC
d_call: .; v_call: TRBV5-1; j_call: TRBJ2-2; clone_size: .; cdr3_aa: CASSSPDGTGELFF; cdr3_nt: TGCGCCAGCAGTTCCCCCGACGGTACCGGGGAGCTGTTTTTT
d_call: .; v_call: TRBV7-2; j_call: TRBJ2-7; clone_size: .; cdr3_aa: CASSLGPPTSYEQYF; cdr3_nt: TGTGCCAGCAGCTTAGGGCCCCCCACTAGCTACGAGCAGTACTTC
d_call: TRBD2; v_call: TRBV7-2; j_call: TRBJ2-1; clone_size: once; cdr3_aa: CASSYPSGEAYNEQFF; cdr3_nt: TGTGCCAGCAGTTACCCTAGCGGGGAAGCCTACAATGAGCAGTTCTTC
d_call: TRBD1; v_call: TRBV18; j_call: TRBJ1-5; clone_size: .; cdr3_aa: CASSLSDRGNGQPQHF; cdr3_nt: TGTGCCAGCTCACTGTCTGACAGGGGGAATGGCCAGCCCCAGCATTTT
d_call: TRBD2; v_call: TRBV18; j_call: TRBJ2-7; clone_size: .; cdr3_aa: CASSPSSGAYEQYF; cdr3_nt: TGTGCCAGCTCACCCTCTAGCGGCGCCTACGAGCAGTACTTC
d_call: TRBD1; v_call: TRBV5-1; j_call: TRBJ1-2; clone_size: .; cdr3_aa: CASSLETGTNYGYTF; cdr3_nt: TGCGCCAGCAGCTTGGAGACAGGGACCAACTATGGCTACACCTTC
d_call: .; v_call: TRBV5-1; j_call: TRBJ1-1; clone_size: .; cdr3_aa: CASSLDGRRDTEAFF; cdr3_nt: TGCGCCAGCAGCTTAGATGGCAGGAGGGACACTGAAGCTTTCTTT